Listed here are 5 T cell receptor beta chains from one sample, sequenced in a study of shared clonotypes between healthy human individuals. The method was immunoSEQ multiplex PCR; TCRdb's version includes in-frame clones alone and lacks a portion of them. The sample lists 2,500,000 or so clones; 85% to 95% were seen once. The sequenced sample was naive CD4+ T cells from PBMCs. The subset denotes: CD45RA+ positively selected. The receptors come from a man younger than 30 in good health. Some clones in this sample may be carry-over from other donors' samples.

The rearrangement links TRBV4-3 to TRBJ2-7, with 8 bases identical to TRBD2. In germline, CDR1 is LGHNA, CDR2 YSLEER. The CDR3 consists of 22 residues. With 0 bases clipped from V and 4 bases from J, the junction kept 26 bases outside the gene matches. Here the CDR3 reads CASSQDIRTGSGRFGEPYEQYF. The CDR3 region has the DNA TGCGCCAGCAGCCAAGATATCCGAACGGGGAGCGGGAGATTCGGGGAACCTTACGAGCAGTACTTC.

The genes are TRBV6-5 and TRBJ2-3; D gene ambiguous. CDR3 length: 11 residues. Per the germline V gene, CDR1 is MNHEY and CDR2 is SVGAGI. V was pared by 7 bases and J by 2 bases, with 4 bases between. As DNA, the CDR3 is TGTGCCAGCACCAACACAGATACGCAGTATTTT. It yields the protein CASTNTDTQYF.

This chain connects TRBV20-1 to TRBJ1-1; D gene uncertain. V was shortened by 5 bases and J by 11 bases, with 15 bases between the two germline ends. The germline gives CDR1 DFQATT, CDR2 SNEGSKA (reference sequence). The CDR3 has 11 amino acids. The CDR3 sequence is CSADIGAGAFF. For the CDR3, the DNA is TGCAGTGCTGATATAGGCGCTGGGGCTTTCTTT.

The chain has TRBV28 and TRBJ1-1; possibly TRBD1 for D (5 bases). Germline V gene lookup returns CDR1 MDHEN and CDR2 SYDVKM. V gave up 8 bases and J gave up 0 bases, with 16 bases separating them. The CDR3 is made up of 15 amino acids. CDR3 amino acids: CASEGPRRMNTEAFF. The CDR3 DNA is TGTGCCAGCGAGGGGCCCAGGAGGATGAACACTGAAGCTTTCTTT.

The chain uses TRBV28 and TRBJ1-2, with 10 bases lining up with TRBD1. CDR3 size: 15 residues. The V gene's germline CDR1 is MDHEN and CDR2 SYDVKM. V trimming: 5 bases; J trimming: 8 bases; junction bases outside the gene matches: 11. The CDR3 sequence: CASSPRQGAGRGYTF. The CDR3 coding sequence is TGTGCCAGCAGTCCTCGACAGGGGGCCGGGAGAGGCTACACCTTC.